This record concerns one T cell receptor beta chain sequence. Using immunoSEQ multiplex PCR, the repertoire was profiled, and TCRdb retains in-frame clones only, with some absent. This table has 200,000 to 250,000 clones, around four fifths appearing once. This specimen belongs to a study of blood T cell repertoires in COVID-19. Study as a whole: Spain, Italy and the United States supplied samples that represented acute and convalescent COVID-19.

J gave up 4 bases and V 0 bases, and 3 bases lay outside the gene matches. This CDR3 spans 15 amino acids. Per germline, CDR1 MRHNA and CDR2 SNTAGT. The specimen was PBMCs or T cells enriched from blood (not recorded which). The sequence came from a woman aged 45-65 years who had been exposed to COVID-19. The chain joins TRBV6-4 to TRBJ2-3, with 8 nucleotides matching TRBD2. Written as DNA, the CDR3 is TGTGCCAGCAGTGACTCTTCCGGGGGGGCAGATACGCAGTATTTT. Translating it yields CASSDSSGGADTQYF.